This TCR beta chain came from a study of early T cells in non-severe SARS-CoV-2 infection. Using its own MiXCR run on the 5' RACE reads, TCRdb lists one record per CDR3 protein. The table includes approximately 69,000 distinct CDR3 sequences, under 15% detected once. CDR3 length equals 15 residues. Germline V gene lookup returns CDR1 MNHNY and CDR2 SVGAGI (reference sequence). V lost 0 bases and J 7 bases, leaving 12 bases between the germline ends. This clonotype was counted ten times or more. The sequencing here drew on whole blood, taken at baseline. This clonotype was sampled from an adult who was a healthcare worker with PCR-confirmed SARS-CoV-2 infection or an uninfected control (not recorded which). The chain links TRBV6-6 to TRBJ1-4; D may be TRBD1 (6 bases). CDR3 residues: CASSYSQGFVEKLFF. Here the CDR3 DNA reads TGTGCCAGCAGTTACTCGCAGGGGTTCGTTGAAAAACTGTTTTTT.